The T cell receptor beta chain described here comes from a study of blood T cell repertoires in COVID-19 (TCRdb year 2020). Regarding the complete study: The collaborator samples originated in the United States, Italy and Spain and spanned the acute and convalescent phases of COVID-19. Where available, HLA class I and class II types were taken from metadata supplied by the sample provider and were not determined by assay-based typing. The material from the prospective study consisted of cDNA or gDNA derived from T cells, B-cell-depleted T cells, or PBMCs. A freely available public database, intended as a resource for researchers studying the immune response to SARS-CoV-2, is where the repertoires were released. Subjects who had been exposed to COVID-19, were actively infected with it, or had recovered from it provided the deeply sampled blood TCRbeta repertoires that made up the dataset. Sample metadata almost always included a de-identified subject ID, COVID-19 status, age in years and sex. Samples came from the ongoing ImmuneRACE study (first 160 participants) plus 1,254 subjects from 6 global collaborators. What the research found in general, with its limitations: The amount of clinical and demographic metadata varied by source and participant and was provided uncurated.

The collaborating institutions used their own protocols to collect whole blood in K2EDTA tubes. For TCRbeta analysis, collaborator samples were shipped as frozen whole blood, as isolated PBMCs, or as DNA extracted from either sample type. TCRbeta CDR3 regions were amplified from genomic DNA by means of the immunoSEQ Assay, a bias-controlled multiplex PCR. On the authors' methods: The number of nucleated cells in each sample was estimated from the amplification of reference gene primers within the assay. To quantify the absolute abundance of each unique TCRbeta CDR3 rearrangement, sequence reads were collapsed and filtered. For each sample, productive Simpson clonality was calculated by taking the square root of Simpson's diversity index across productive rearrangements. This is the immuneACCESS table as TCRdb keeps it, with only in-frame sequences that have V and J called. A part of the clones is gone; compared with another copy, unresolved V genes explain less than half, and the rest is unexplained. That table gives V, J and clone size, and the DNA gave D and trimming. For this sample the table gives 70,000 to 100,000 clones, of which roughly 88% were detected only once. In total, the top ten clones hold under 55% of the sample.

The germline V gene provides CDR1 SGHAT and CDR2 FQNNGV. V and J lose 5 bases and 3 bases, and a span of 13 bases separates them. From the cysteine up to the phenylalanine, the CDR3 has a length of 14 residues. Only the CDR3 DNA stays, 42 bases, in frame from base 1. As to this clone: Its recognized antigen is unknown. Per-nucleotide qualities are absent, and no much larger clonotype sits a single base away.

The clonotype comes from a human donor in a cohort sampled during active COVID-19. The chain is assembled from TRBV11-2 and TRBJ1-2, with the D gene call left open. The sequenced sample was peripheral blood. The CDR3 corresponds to CASSRTRGDYGYTF. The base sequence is TGTGCCAGCAGCCGGACTCGTGGTGACTATGGCTACACCTTC.